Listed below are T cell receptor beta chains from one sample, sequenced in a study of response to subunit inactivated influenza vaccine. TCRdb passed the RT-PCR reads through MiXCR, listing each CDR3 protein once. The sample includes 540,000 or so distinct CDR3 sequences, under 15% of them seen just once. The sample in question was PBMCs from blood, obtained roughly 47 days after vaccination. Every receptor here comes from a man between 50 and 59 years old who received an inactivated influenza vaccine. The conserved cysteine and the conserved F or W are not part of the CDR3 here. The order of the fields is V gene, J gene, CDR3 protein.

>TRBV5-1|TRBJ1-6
ASSLQGNSPLH
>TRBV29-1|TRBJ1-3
SVEDRVLSGNTIY
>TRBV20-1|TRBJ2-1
SARVSGGPSYNEQF
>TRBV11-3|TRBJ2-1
ASSKMTGDEQF
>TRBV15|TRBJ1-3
ATSRDLGSGNTIY
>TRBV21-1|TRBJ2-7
ASSKDKGLAGNNYEQY
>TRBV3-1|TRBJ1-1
ASSQESMGVRRVFLNTEAF
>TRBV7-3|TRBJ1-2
ASSLDPMEGGYGYT
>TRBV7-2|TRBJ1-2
ASSLGPQSNYGYT
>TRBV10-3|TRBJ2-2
AISESTGSNTGELF
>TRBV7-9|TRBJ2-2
ASSPPGGATGELF
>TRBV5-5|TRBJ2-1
ASSLRLLGNNEQF
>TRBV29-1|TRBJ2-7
SVEGGSGSSYEQY
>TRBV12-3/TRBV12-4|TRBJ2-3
ASSSSGRGTDTQY
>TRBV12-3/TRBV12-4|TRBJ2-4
ASSFGSHYGAAKNIQY
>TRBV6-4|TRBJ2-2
ASSEEGDTGELF
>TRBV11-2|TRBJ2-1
ASSFHALNEQF
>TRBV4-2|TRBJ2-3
ASSQPEADTQY
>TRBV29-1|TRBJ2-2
SATIPSGSWGGELF
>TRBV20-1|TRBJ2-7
SPGQGID
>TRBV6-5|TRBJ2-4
ASSYSDRGVGIQY
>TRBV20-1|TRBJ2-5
SRRNQETQY
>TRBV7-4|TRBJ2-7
TFSLTGLARGSYEQY
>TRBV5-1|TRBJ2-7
ASSFGGTGNYEQY
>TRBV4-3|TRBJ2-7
ASSQVAGQGTYEQY
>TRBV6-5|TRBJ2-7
ASRQGHYEQY
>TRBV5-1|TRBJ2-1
ASSLQQGVGNEQF
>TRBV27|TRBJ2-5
ASRVVVRETQY
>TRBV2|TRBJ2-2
ASSEWTSNTGDLF
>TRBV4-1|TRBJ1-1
ASSQGFPVGSTEAF
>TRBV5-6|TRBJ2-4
ASSRQGVAKNIQY
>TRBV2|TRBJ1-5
ASRKQGINQPQH
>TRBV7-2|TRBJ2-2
ASSPAAGLLTGELF
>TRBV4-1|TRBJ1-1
ASSQRGGVSTEAF
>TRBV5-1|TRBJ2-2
ASRGTLNTGELF
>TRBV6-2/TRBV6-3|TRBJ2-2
ASQNDRARTGELF
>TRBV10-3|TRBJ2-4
AISDPVAGGLAKNIQY
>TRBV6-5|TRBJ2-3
ASSYSAALAGGRDTQY
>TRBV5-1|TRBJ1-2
ASSGLLTGGNQLRNYGYT
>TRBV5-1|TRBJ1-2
ASSQGQGGNYGYT
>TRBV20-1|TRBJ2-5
GAQIAGVGETQY
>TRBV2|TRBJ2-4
ASTGSPGGNIQY
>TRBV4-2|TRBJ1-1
ASTDSGVRAF
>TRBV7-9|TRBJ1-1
ASSSRGTAGNTEAF
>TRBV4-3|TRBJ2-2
ASSQDRQGNTGELF
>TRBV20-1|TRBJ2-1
SARSNNEQF